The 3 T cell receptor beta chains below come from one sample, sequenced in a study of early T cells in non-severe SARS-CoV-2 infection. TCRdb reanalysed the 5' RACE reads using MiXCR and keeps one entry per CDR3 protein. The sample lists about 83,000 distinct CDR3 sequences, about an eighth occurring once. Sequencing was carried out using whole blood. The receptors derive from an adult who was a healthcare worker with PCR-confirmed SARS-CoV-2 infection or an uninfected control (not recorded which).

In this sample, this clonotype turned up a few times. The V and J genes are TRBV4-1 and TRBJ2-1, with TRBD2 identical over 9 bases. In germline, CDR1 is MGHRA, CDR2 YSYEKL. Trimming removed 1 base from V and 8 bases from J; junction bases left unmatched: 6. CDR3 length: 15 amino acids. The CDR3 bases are TGCGCCAGCAGCCAAGGACTAGCGGACAGCTATGAGCAGTTCTTC. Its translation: CASSQGLADSYEQFF.

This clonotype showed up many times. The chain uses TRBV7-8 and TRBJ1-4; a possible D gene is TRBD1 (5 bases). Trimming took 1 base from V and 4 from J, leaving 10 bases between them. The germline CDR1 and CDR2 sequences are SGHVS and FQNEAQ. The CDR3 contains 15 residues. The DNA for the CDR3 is TGTGCCAGCAGCTTAGATTCGGGGGATAATGAAAAACTGTTTTTT. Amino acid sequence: CASSLDSGDNEKLFF.

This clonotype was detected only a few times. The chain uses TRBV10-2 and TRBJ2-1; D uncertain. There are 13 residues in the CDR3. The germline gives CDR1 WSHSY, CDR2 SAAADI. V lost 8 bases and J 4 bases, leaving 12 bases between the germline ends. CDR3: CASRSLSYNEQFF. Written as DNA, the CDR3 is TGCGCCAGCCGGTCCCTGTCGTACAATGAGCAGTTCTTC.